This T cell receptor beta chain was sequenced in a study of blood T cell repertoires in COVID-19. CDR3 length: 17 amino acids. V dropped 0 bases and J dropped 3; count of bases not matched to a gene: 6. Germline V gives CDR1 KGHSH, CDR2 LQKENI. Authors' processing steps: Amplification of reference gene primers provided the estimated nucleated cell counts. The assay was immunoSEQ multiplex PCR, and TCRdb's table has in-frame clones only and misses some. D and trimming come from the DNA, and the V and J calls and clone size come from that table. This sample carries approximately 300,000 clones, more than 70% of them seen once, and the ten largest clones take under 2%.

Sequenced input: peripheral blood. This chain links TRBV18 with TRBJ2-7; 12 bases are a match to TRBD2. The origin of this receptor is a woman in her forties or fifties with acute or convalescent COVID-19. In nucleotides, the CDR3 is TGTGCCAGCTCACCACCCGGACTAGCGGGAATCCGCTACGAGCAGTACTTC. Protein product: CASSPPGLAGIRYEQYF.